This TCR beta chain was documented in a study of graft-versus-host responses after intestinal transplantation. Study-level points and caveats: High graft-versus-host to host-versus-graft clonal ratios were found in allografts of patients who had graft-donor T cell macrochimerism. Recipient marrow harbored GvH clones, some of which surfaced first in ileum or blood. Levels of circulating GvH clones at their peak were associated with early post-transplant HvG declines.

Germline V gene data show CDR1 as KGHSH and CDR2 as LQKENI. The length of the CDR3 is 19 residues. Germline trimming cut 1 base from V and 1 base from J; bases unmatched to any gene: 7. The protocol was immunoSEQ multiplex PCR, while the TCRdb copy is restricted to in-frame clones and leaves out a portion. Here the sample spans over 100,000 clones, over 75% being singletons. Worth noting for this clone: The antigen remains undetermined.

The chain is built from TRBV18 and TRBJ2-6, with 10 positions matching TRBD1. Here the sequenced sample was unstimulated CD4+ T cells sorted from spleen or lymph node cells, taken before intestinal transplant. This sequence was found in a human donor who received an intestinal transplant. DNA for the CDR3: TGTGCCAGCTCACCACAGGGACAGGGGACAACTTCTGGGGCCAACGTCCTGACTTTC. Translated, it gives CASSPQGQGTTSGANVLTF.